The 7 T cell receptor beta chains below all came from one sample that was sequenced in a study of T cell responses to AZD1222 COVID-19 vaccine. The protocol was immunoSEQ multiplex PCR, while the TCRdb copy is restricted to in-frame clones and leaves out a portion. This sample has about 140,000 clones, with 85% to 95% found just once. Specimen: peripheral blood, collected on day 0 of AZD1222 vaccination. The receptors here all came from an adult in good health.

This rearrangement joins TRBV6-5 to TRBJ1-3, with 8 nucleotides matching TRBD1. V trimming: 2 bases; J trimming: 0 bases; junction bases outside the gene matches: 3. The length of the CDR3 is 16 residues. Germline V lookup: CDR1 MNHEY, CDR2 SVGAGI. CDR3 loop: CASSYQQGDSGNTIYF. The CDR3 coding sequence is TGTGCCAGCAGTTACCAACAGGGGGACTCTGGAAACACCATATATTTT.

The V call is TRBV2, the J call TRBJ1-6; 8 bases agree with TRBD1. With 5 bases clipped from V and 4 bases from J, the junction kept 7 bases outside the gene matches. Germline loops: CDR1 SNHLY, CDR2 FYNNEI. The CDR3 sequence is 16 residues long. CDR3 loop: CASSKPQGVYNSPLHF. CDR3 sequence (DNA): TGTGCCAGCAGTAAACCACAGGGGGTTTATAATTCACCCCTCCACTTT. The full variable domain, in which reference TRBV2 and TRBJ1-6 provide the parts outside the CDR3, is EPEVTQTPSHQVTQMGQEVILRCVPISNHLYFYWYRQILGQKVEFLVSFYNNEISEKSEIFDDQFSVERPDGSNFTLKIRSTKLEDSAMYFCASSKPQGVYNSPLHFGNGTRLTVT.

CDR3 sequence: CASSLPSQDQYF. The DNA of the CDR3 is TGTGCCAGCAGTTTACCCTCTCAAGACCAGTACTTC. This chain uses TRBV28 with TRBJ2-5; D is unclear. There are 12 residues in the CDR3. Per germline, CDR1 MDHEN and CDR2 SYDVKM. Trimming pared 2 bases from V and 10 bases from J, leaving 11 bases between.

This chain joins TRBV30 and TRBJ1-2; D remains unclear. Per germline, CDR1 GTSNPN and CDR2 SVGIG (reference sequence). This CDR3 region has 15 residues. The V and J ends lost 3 bases and 8 bases respectively, with 22 bases between them. The CDR3 here is CAWSDEQWYLGGYTF. Here the CDR3 DNA reads TGTGCCTGGAGCGATGAACAGTGGTACCTCGGGGGCTACACCTTC.

This clone appeared a single time. The chain joins TRBV5-5 to TRBJ2-7; 11 bases align to TRBD1. Germline V gene sequence: CDR1 SGHKS, CDR2 YYEKEE (reference sequence). Germline trimming cut 2 bases from V and 8 bases from J; bases unmatched to any gene: 9. This CDR3 has 15 residues. The chain's CDR3 is CASSFQDRGLEKQYF. In nucleotides, the CDR3 is TGTGCCAGCAGCTTCCAGGACAGGGGGCTCGAGAAGCAGTACTTC.

The genes are TRBV2 and TRBJ1-2, with D unresolved. CDR3 size: 14 residues. The germline V gene encodes CDR1 SNHLY and CDR2 FYNNEI. V shed 1 base and J shed 6 bases, with 12 bases lying between them. In DNA form, the CDR3 reads TGTGCCAGCAGTGAAGGTTGGGTTAGGGATGGCTACACCTTC. The encoded protein is CASSEGWVRDGYTF.

This clone occurred once. The chain has TRBV28 and TRBJ1-2, with TRBD1 matching 8 bases. There are 17 residues in the CDR3. Germline V CDR1 and CDR2: MDHEN, SYDVKM. V trimming: 6 bases; J trimming: 6 bases; junction bases outside the gene matches: 18. CDR3 sequence reads: CASRPSRGPPPADGYTF. CDR3 nucleotides: TGTGCCAGCAGACCTTCCAGGGGGCCCCCCCCTGCCGATGGCTACACCTTC.